This T cell receptor (beta chain) was profiled in a study of identical twins. After removal of 6 bases from V and 4 bases from J, the junction contained 2 bases not matched to a gene. Germline lookup yields CDR1 MDHEN and CDR2 SYDVKM. The CDR3 is 14 amino acids. In its sample, this clonotype was seen many times. One entry per CDR3 protein results from TCRdb running MiXCR on the 5' RACE reads. The top ten hold about a tenth of the sample, which has a few hundred thousand distinct CDR3 sequences, about 10% seen once. The V call is TRBV28, the J call TRBJ2-1, with TRBD2 matching 11 bases. The material sequenced was memory T cells sorted from blood. The source is a man aged 50-59 years in good health. CDR3 protein: CASRRLAGYNEQFF. The CDR3 coding sequence is TGTGCCAGCAGGCGACTAGCGGGGTACAATGAGCAGTTCTTC.